This T cell receptor (beta chain) was sequenced in a study of CD8 T cells in ankylosing spondylitis. Regarding the study as a whole: Researchers reportedly found disease-linked clones significantly enriched in matched ankylosing spondylitis synovial fluid. A TCR beta motif of several highly homologous variants appeared characteristic of ankylosing spondylitis blood.

This clonotype was observed at least ten times. No antigen is known for it. TCRdb re-derived calls from the 5' RACE reads in MiXCR, one entry per CDR3 protein. This table holds around 75,000 distinct CDR3 sequences, about 5.2% found once. This CDR3 comprises 15 residues. Looked up from germline, CDR1 is KGHSH and CDR2 is LQKENI. The ends were cut back, 6 bases at V and 4 bases at J, with 16 bases in the middle. This sequence originates from a male donor with ankylosing spondylitis or in good health (not recorded which). The V gene is TRBV18, the J gene TRBJ2-1, with D unresolved. Sequenced sample: blood, either unsorted or a sorted T cell fraction (not recorded which). The CDR3 region is CASSPGYLGYNEQFF. CDR3 DNA: TGTGCCAGCTCCCCAGGCTATTTGGGATACAATGAGCAGTTCTTC. Looking up the rest from reference TRBV18 and TRBJ2-1 gives the full variable domain: NAGVMQNPRHLVRRRGQEARLRCSPMKGHSHVYWYRQLPEEGLKFMVYLQKENIIDESGMPKERFSAEFPKEGPSILRIQQVVRGDSAAYFCASSPGYLGYNEQFFGPGTRLTVL.